The 6 T cell receptor beta chains below all came from one sample that was sequenced in a study of blood T cell repertoires in COVID-19. This table comes from immunoSEQ multiplex PCR, and its TCRdb copy is limited to in-frame clones, with some not included. The sample lists 310,000 or so clones, around nine tenths seen once, with around 1.2% in the top ten. Sequenced input: peripheral blood. Receptors were obtained from a man between 65 and 80 years old with acute or convalescent COVID-19.

This clone has only one observation. The rearrangement joins TRBV6-5 to TRBJ1-6; tentatively, D is TRBD1 (5 bases). Trimming left V 5 bases short and J 10 bases short, with 18 bases between. The CDR3 runs 15 residues. Germline V gene data show CDR1 as MNHEY and CDR2 as SVGAGI. CDR3 amino acids: CASSPNRDSWSPLHF. The CDR3 DNA reads as TGTGCCAGCAGTCCGAATAGAGACAGCTGGTCACCCCTCCACTTT.

This clone was observed once. The rearrangement joins TRBV18 to TRBJ2-5, with a tentative D call TRBD2 (6 bases). CDR1 KGHSH and CDR2 LQKENI come from the germline V gene. The length of the CDR3 is 15 residues. The ends were cut back, 3 bases at V and 4 bases at J, with 15 bases in the middle. The CDR3 DNA reads as TGTGCCAGCTCACCTCGTGCGGGGCAGGGAGAGACCCAGTACTTC. The encoded protein is CASSPRAGQGETQYF.

This clone appeared once. The gene calls are TRBV30 and TRBJ2-2, with D possibly matching TRBD2 (5 bases). The length of the CDR3 is 13 residues. V was clipped by 4 bases and J by 6 bases, with 12 bases between them. Germline V gene data show CDR1 as GTSNPN and CDR2 as SVGIG (reference sequence). CDR3 residues: CAWNREGAGELFF. The CDR3 coding sequence is TGTGCCTGGAACCGAGAGGGCGCCGGGGAGCTGTTTTTT.

The CDR3 sequence: CASSSPASGANNEQFF. The CDR3, as DNA: TGTGCCAGTAGTTCCCCGGCCAGCGGGGCTAACAATGAGCAGTTCTTC. The chain links TRBV19 to TRBJ2-1; 7 nucleotides agree with TRBD2. The CDR3 length is 16 residues. V dropped 5 bases and J dropped 5; count of bases not matched to a gene: 12. The germline V gene encodes CDR1 LNHDA and CDR2 SQIVND (reference sequence). Using reference TRBV19 and TRBJ2-1 for the parts outside the CDR3, the full variable domain is DGGITQSPKYLFRKEGQNVTLSCEQNLNHDAMYWYRQDPGQGLRLIYYSQIVNDFQKGDIAEGYSVSREKKESFPLTVTSAQKNPTAFYLCASSSPASGANNEQFFGPGTRLTVL.

This chain links TRBV4-2 with TRBJ1-6, with D hard to call. Per the germline V gene, CDR1 is LGHNA and CDR2 is YNFKEQ. V was pared by 0 bases and J by 0 bases, with 15 bases between. The length of the CDR3 is 19 residues. DNA for the CDR3: TGTGCCAGCAGCCAAGATATTTGGCCTCGGAGCTCCTATAATTCACCCCTCCACTTT. Its translation is CASSQDIWPRSSYNSPLHF.

The chain carries TRBV27 and TRBJ2-7, with 11 nucleotides matching TRBD2. CDR1 and CDR2 (germline): MNHEY, SMNVEV (reference sequence). V shed 6 bases, J shed 6 bases, and the junction held 7 bases outside the gene matches. The CDR3 extends over 14 amino acids. The CDR3 loop reads CASRLAGDPGEQYF. The CDR3 DNA reads as TGTGCCAGCAGACTAGCGGGAGACCCGGGCGAGCAGTACTTC.